Listed below are T cell receptor beta chains from one sample, sequenced in a study of blood T cell repertoires in COVID-19. Sequencing used immunoSEQ multiplex PCR; TCRdb keeps in-frame clones, though not all of them. The table lists 200,000 or so clones, 84% of them singletons. The sequencing input was peripheral blood. These receptor sequences come from a woman aged 80 or over with COVID-19, enrolled during active disease. CDR3s include the opening cysteine and the closing phenylalanine or tryptophan. Fields, in order: CDR3 length, V gene, D gene, J gene, CDR3 protein. A D gene is named only where the DNA matches it firmly.

>17|TRBV9|.|TRBJ2-4
CASSQSTGTSAKNIQYF
>14|TRBV7-2|.|TRBJ2-4
CASSFGGAKNIQYF
>12|TRBV9|.|TRBJ2-1
CADEDEDNEQFF
>14|TRBV14|TRBD1|TRBJ2-6
CASSRDRLANVLTF
>14|TRBV3-1/TRBV3-2|.|TRBJ2-2
CASSPFQATGELFF
>14|TRBV28|TRBD1|TRBJ1-2
CASIESGRGTGYTF
>16|TRBV10-3|.|TRBJ1-3
CAISEDGGTSGNTIYF
>16|TRBV10-3|TRBD2|TRBJ2-1
CAISESTQRGGNEQFF
>13|TRBV5-4|.|TRBJ1-2
CASSTITGNGYTF
>15|TRBV7-9|TRBD1|TRBJ2-5
CASSLPPGQGETQYF
>15|TRBV5-1|.|TRBJ1-6
CASSPVQGGRSPLHF
>15|TRBV5-4|TRBD1|TRBJ1-2
CASSLGQEGYYGYTF
>11|TRBV28|.|TRBJ2-7
CASSLYGEQYF
>13|TRBV19|TRBD1|TRBJ1-3
CASGTVSGNTIYF
>12|TRBV5-1|.|TRBJ1-2
CASRSSGYGYTF
>15|TRBV19|TRBD1|TRBJ1-5
CASSTGQFGGQPQHF
>13|TRBV19|.|TRBJ1-1
CASSIDRRTEAFF
>14|TRBV15|TRBD1|TRBJ1-6
CATSRQGASSPLHF
>15|TRBV11-2|TRBD2|TRBJ2-5
CASSSTAGGQETQYF